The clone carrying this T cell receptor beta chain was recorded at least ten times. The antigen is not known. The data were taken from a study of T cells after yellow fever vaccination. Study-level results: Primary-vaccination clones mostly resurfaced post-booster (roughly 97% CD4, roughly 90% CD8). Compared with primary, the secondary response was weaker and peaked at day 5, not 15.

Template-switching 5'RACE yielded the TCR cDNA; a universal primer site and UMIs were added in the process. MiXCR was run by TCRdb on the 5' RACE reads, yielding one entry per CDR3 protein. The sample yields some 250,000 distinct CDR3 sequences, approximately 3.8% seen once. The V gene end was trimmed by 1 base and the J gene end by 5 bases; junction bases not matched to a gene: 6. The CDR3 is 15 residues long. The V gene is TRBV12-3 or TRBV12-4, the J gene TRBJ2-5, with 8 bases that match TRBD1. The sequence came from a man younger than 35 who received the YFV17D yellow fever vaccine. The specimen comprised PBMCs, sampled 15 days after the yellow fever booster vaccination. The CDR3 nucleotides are TGTGCCAGCAGTTTAGTCCCAGGGGGCAGGGAGACCCAGTACTTC. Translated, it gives CASSLVPGGRETQYF.